Sequencing of this T cell receptor beta chain was carried out in a study of regulatory T cells in long-lasting Graves disease. Study conclusions and caveats: Persistent cases of Graves' showed reduced TCR diversity relative to newly diagnosed patients.

The CDR3 is 13 amino acids. V lost 3 bases and J 5 bases, leaving 14 bases between the germline ends. CDR1 and CDR2 (germline): DFQATT, SNEGSKA (reference sequence). Time point indicated: newly diagnosed GD, antithyroid drugs for less than 3 months. The TCR library used RNA extracted from PBMCs. According to the study, TCR beta libraries were built with iRepertoire HTBI primers and CDR3-region Arm-PCR. TCRdb re-analysed the multiplex PCR reads in MiXCR, keeping a single row per CDR3 protein. This sample carries almost 450,000 distinct CDR3 sequences, about 17% of them seen once, and the ten largest clones take approximately 11%. This clonotype was recorded at least ten times. What it binds is not known. These data also formed part of another study, on T cells in Graves' hyperthyroidism and ophthalmopathy. That investigation notes: Clinical symptoms, serum thyroxine and TRAb, thyroid ultrasound and orbital computed tomography were used for the diagnoses.

This specimen consisted of peripheral blood mononuclear cells (PBMCs), obtained at new diagnosis, from a patient treated with antithyroid drugs. This chain joins TRBV20-1 and TRBJ2-7; D not certain. The source of this sequence is a woman in her twenties or thirties with Graves disease. The CDR3 nucleotides are TGCAGTGCTAGGCAAACCGCTGGGAACGAGCAGTACTTC. Protein: CSARQTAGNEQYF.